The 9 T cell receptor beta chains below come from one sample, sequenced in a study of blood T cell repertoires in COVID-19. The repertoire was sequenced with immunoSEQ multiplex PCR; TCRdb's copy has only in-frame clones and lacks some. The repertoire holds hundreds of thousands of clones, with 65% to 90% as singletons. The sample comprised peripheral blood. The source is a man between 50 and 59 years old with COVID-19, enrolled during active disease.

The V gene is TRBV4-1, the J gene TRBJ1-4, with 7 bases that match TRBD1. The germline V gene has CDR1 MGHRA and CDR2 YSYEKL. Trimming removed 2 bases from V and 8 bases from J; junction bases left unmatched: 8. This CDR3 has 15 residues. DNA of the CDR3: TGCGCCAGCAGCCAACCGGGACAGTCTGACGAAAAACTGTTTTTT. Amino acid sequence: CASSQPGQSDEKLFF.

This rearrangement joins TRBV2 to TRBJ2-3, with 9 positions matching TRBD2. The trim removed 4 bases at V and 1 base at J, leaving 3 bases unmatched. The CDR3 has 15 residues. CDR1 is SNHLY, CDR2 FYNNEI, per germline. The CDR3 here is CASSVVAGGTDTQYF. CDR3 bases: TGTGCCAGCAGTGTGGTAGCGGGGGGCACAGATACGCAGTATTTT.

The chain joins TRBV11-2 to TRBJ2-7, with TRBD1 matching 8 bases. The germline V gene has CDR1 SGHAT and CDR2 FQNNGV. This CDR3 is 16 amino acids long. V shed 1 base, J shed 4 bases, and the junction held 9 bases outside the gene matches. As DNA, the CDR3 is TGTGCCAGCAGCTTAGCAACCGGGACAGGATTATACGAGCAGTACTTC. This sequence encodes CASSLATGTGLYEQYF.

CDR3 nucleotide sequence: TGTGCCAGCTCACCGGGACAACCTAGCAATCAGCCCCAGCATTTT. The encoded protein is CASSPGQPSNQPQHF. The chain couples TRBV18 to TRBJ1-5, with a tentative D call TRBD1 (6 bases). V was shortened by 3 bases and J by 0 bases, with 9 bases between the two germline ends. The CDR3 is made up of 15 amino acids. Germline CDR1 KGHSH, CDR2 LQKENI.

This chain links TRBV5-1 with TRBJ2-6; possible D gene TRBD2, 5 bases. Germline loops: CDR1 SGHRS, CDR2 YFSETQ. Between the trimmed V and J ends, which lost 4 bases and 1 base, there was a span of 6 bases. This CDR3 is built from 14 residues. The CDR3 is CASSRGSGANVLTF. In nucleotides, the CDR3 is TGCGCCAGCAGCCGGGGTTCTGGGGCCAACGTCCTGACTTTC.

The gene calls are TRBV29-1 and TRBJ2-3, with D perhaps TRBD1 (6 bases). Germline CDR1 SQVTM, CDR2 ANQGSEA. The CDR3 has 14 amino acids. The V end lost 2 bases, the J end lost 2 bases, and 11 bases lay between the germline ends. CDR3 nucleotide sequence: TGCAGCGTTGAAACAGGGACCACCACAGATACGCAGTATTTT. Translated, it gives CSVETGTTTDTQYF.

The chain joins TRBV11-1 to TRBJ2-2; 8 positions agree with TRBD2. In germline, CDR1 is SGHAT, CDR2 FQDESV (reference sequence). The CDR3 consists of 18 residues. The trim removed 0 bases at V and 1 base at J, leaving 7 bases unmatched. This chain's CDR3 is CASSLAPRLAGNTGELFF. CDR3 nucleotide sequence: TGTGCCAGCAGCTTAGCGCCTCGGCTAGCGGGGAACACCGGGGAGCTGTTTTTT.

V usage is TRBV6-2 or TRBV6-3 and J usage is TRBJ2-3; 8 bases map to TRBD2. The germline V gene encodes CDR1 MNHEY and CDR2 SVGEGT. With 2 bases clipped from V and 0 bases from J, the junction kept 10 bases outside the gene matches. This CDR3 contains 18 residues. Here the CDR3 reads CASSYRRGALFSTDTQYF. In nucleotides, the CDR3 is TGTGCCAGCAGTTACAGGCGGGGGGCGTTATTTAGCACAGATACGCAGTATTTT.

The chain uses TRBV9 and TRBJ1-1; D is unresolved. The CDR3 is 12 residues long. CDR1 is SGDLS, CDR2 YYNGEE, per germline. V lost 3 bases, J lost 2 bases, and 5 bases lay in between. The CDR3 region is CASSELNTEAFF. The DNA of the CDR3 is TGTGCCAGCAGCGAATTAAACACTGAAGCTTTCTTT.